What follows are 27 T cell receptor beta chains derived from one specimen sequenced in a study of cytomegalovirus exposure and HLA in healthy donors. The PCR had 60 Vbeta and 13 Jbeta primers. TCRdb's copy holds only in-frame clones and misses some; the assay was immunoSEQ multiplex PCR. Here the sample spans 100,000 to 150,000 clones, around 80% being singletons. Sequenced: PBMCs. The receptors here all came from a man aged 30 to 39 in good health and CMV-seronegative.

The chain joins TRBV6-1 to TRBJ1-4; tentative D call: TRBD1 (5 bases). The CDR3 is made up of 15 amino acids. Trimming took 7 bases from V and 6 from J, leaving 18 bases between them. CDR1 is MNHNS and CDR2 is SASEGT in the germline V gene. CDR3 sequence reads: CASTQGGWEDEKLFF. The CDR3 nucleotides read TGTGCCAGCACCCAGGGAGGTTGGGAGGATGAAAAACTGTTTTTT.

V is TRBV7-9 and J is TRBJ1-6, with D possibly being TRBD1 (5 bases). Trimming pared 1 base from V and 6 bases from J, leaving 10 bases between. CDR1 and CDR2 from the germline V gene are SEHNR and FQNEAQ (reference sequence). CDR3 length equals 15 residues. Here the CDR3 DNA reads TGTGCCAGCAGCTTAGTATCAGGGCCTAATTCACCCCTCCACTTT. Translation gives CASSLVSGPNSPLHF.

The chain couples TRBV7-8 to TRBJ2-5; 8 bases map to TRBD2. Germline trimming cut 4 bases from V and 1 base from J; bases unmatched to any gene: 8. The CDR3 is 16 residues long. The germline V gene has CDR1 SGHVS and CDR2 FQNEAQ. The CDR3 nucleotides are TGTGCCAGCAGCTCGTCCTCTAGCGGGCCCCAAGAGACCCAGTACTTC. Encoded protein: CASSSSSSGPQETQYF.

The chain links TRBV30 to TRBJ1-5; D is unresolved. CDR1 is GTSNPN, CDR2 SVGIG, per germline (reference sequence). V shed 2 bases and J shed 3 bases, with 11 bases lying between them. The CDR3 sequence is 14 residues long. In DNA, the CDR3 is TGTGCCTGGAGTACAAGTGTTACCAATCAGCCCCAGCATTTT. It translates to CAWSTSVTNQPQHF.

The gene calls are TRBV6-4 and TRBJ2-7, with TRBD2 identical over 9 bases. This CDR3 has 15 amino acids. CDR1 is MRHNA and CDR2 is SNTAGT in the germline V gene. Trimming at V came to 6 bases and at J to 1 base, leaving 7 bases not matched to a gene. CDR3 sequence reads: CASRPLGLASYEQYF. The CDR3 nucleotides read TGTGCCAGCAGGCCATTAGGACTAGCGTCCTACGAGCAGTACTTC.

The rearrangement joins TRBV28 to TRBJ2-2; the match to TRBD1 covers 10 bases. The CDR3 is 14 amino acids. In germline, CDR1 is MDHEN, CDR2 SYDVKM. V trimming: 4 bases; J trimming: 4 bases; junction bases outside the gene matches: 0. In nucleotides, the CDR3 is TGTGCCAGCAGTTGGACAGGGGGCACCGGGGAGCTGTTTTTT. Residues: CASSWTGGTGELFF.

The chain couples TRBV5-6 to TRBJ1-4; D is perhaps TRBD1 (6 bases). This CDR3 is 15 amino acids long. The V and J ends lost 2 bases and 3 bases respectively, with 11 bases between them. The germline V gene encodes CDR1 SGHDT and CDR2 YYEEEE. Here the CDR3 reads CASSFDWGPNEKLFF. CDR3 in DNA: TGTGCCAGCAGCTTCGATTGGGGGCCTAATGAAAAACTGTTTTTT.

This clone has a single count. The chain uses TRBV5-1 and TRBJ2-4, with D maybe TRBD1 (5 bases). CDR3 length equals 15 residues. Per germline, CDR1 SGHRS and CDR2 YFSETQ. V lost 0 bases and J lost 2, with 9 bases in between. The DNA of the CDR3 is TGCGCCAGCAGCTTGGAGGGGCGCCCCAAAAACATTCAGTACTTC. Translating it yields CASSLEGRPKNIQYF.

V usage is TRBV10-3 and J usage is TRBJ2-7, with 9 bases matching TRBD1. V was pared by 6 bases and J by 5 bases, with 5 bases of the junction left unmatched. Germline-derived CDR1 and CDR2 are ENHRY and SYGVKD. This CDR3 spans 13 amino acids. DNA of the CDR3: TGTGCCATCAGCTCGGGACAGGGTCACGAGCAGTACTTC. Translating it yields CAISSGQGHEQYF.

This chain links TRBV5-6 with TRBJ2-1, with TRBD1 matching over 11 bases. The CDR3 runs 16 residues. Germline lookup yields CDR1 SGHDT and CDR2 YYEEEE. Germline trimming cut 1 base from V and 8 bases from J; bases unmatched to any gene: 8. The CDR3 region has the DNA TGTGCCAGCAGCTTGCCCGGGACAGGGGGGCCGTATGAGCAGTTCTTC. It encodes CASSLPGTGGPYEQFF.

J is TRBJ1-2 and V is TRBV6-5; D is perhaps TRBD1 (6 bases). Trimming removed 4 bases at V and 5 bases at J, with 8 bases between. Germline lookup yields CDR1 MNHEY and CDR2 SVGAGI. The CDR3 is 12 amino acids. The chain's CDR3 is CASSLTGYGYTF. In nucleotides, the CDR3 is TGTGCCAGCAGTTTAACAGGGTATGGCTACACCTTC.

The chain is built from TRBV11-3 and TRBJ2-3, with TRBD1 identical over 8 bases. V lost 1 base to trimming and J lost 4 bases; unmatched junction nucleotides: 13. The CDR3 is 18 residues long. Germline V gives CDR1 SGHNT, CDR2 YENEEA. CDR3 amino acids: CASSLAPPTGESSDTQYF. The CDR3 region has the DNA TGTGCCAGCAGCTTAGCCCCTCCGACAGGGGAGTCCTCAGATACGCAGTATTTT.

The CDR3 nucleotides are TGTGCCAGCAGCTTGTATTTGGGGACTGCTTACAATGAGCAGTTCTTC. It is translated as CASSLYLGTAYNEQFF. The chain uses TRBV5-4 and TRBJ2-1, with a weak D call TRBD2 (6 bases). Germline V CDR1 and CDR2: SGHNT, YYREEE (reference sequence). This CDR3 comprises 16 residues. With 1 base removed from V and 4 bases from J, the gap between germline ends came to 15 bases. The complete variable domain, with remaining parts taken from reference TRBV5-4 and TRBJ2-1, reads ETGVTQSPTHLIKTRGQQVTLRCSSQSGHNTVSWYQQALGQGPQFIFQYYREEENGRGNFPPRFSGLQFPNYSSELNVNALELDDSALYLCASSLYLGTAYNEQFFGPGTRLTVL.

The chain joins TRBV10-2 to TRBJ1-2, with 12 bases aligning to TRBD1. CDR1 and CDR2 from the germline V gene are WSHSY and SAAADI. The CDR3 has 16 amino acids. Trimming took 5 bases from V and 3 from J; bases not matched to a gene: 7. Here the CDR3 DNA reads TGCGCCAGCAGTCCGGGACAGGGGGCGCGGGACTATGGCTACACCTTC. Encoded protein: CASSPGQGARDYGYTF.

The chain carries TRBV7-2 and TRBJ2-5; 11 nucleotides align to TRBD2. Germline V gene sequence: CDR1 SGHTA, CDR2 FQGNSA. V gave up 4 bases and J gave up 1 base; unmatched junction bases: 5. This CDR3 region has 16 residues. CDR3 bases: TGTGCCAGCAGCTCGCGACTAGCGGGGCTCCAAGAGACCCAGTACTTC. Its protein product is CASSSRLAGLQETQYF.

This sequence joins TRBV29-1 and TRBJ2-7, with 9 positions matching TRBD1. The CDR3 is 13 residues long. V lost 3 bases and J lost 3; bases outside the gene matches: 3. The germline V gene encodes CDR1 SQVTM and CDR2 ANQGSEA. The CDR3 nucleotides are TGCAGCGTTGATTTGGGACAGGGCTACGAGCAGTACTTC. This encodes CSVDLGQGYEQYF.

V gene TRBV5-1 combines with J gene TRBJ2-1, with a weak D call TRBD1 (5 bases). CDR1 and CDR2 (germline): SGHRS, YFSETQ. This CDR3 has 14 amino acids. The V end lost 2 bases, the J end lost 2 bases, and 8 bases lay between the germline ends. The CDR3: CASSLTGTYNEQFF. The CDR3 DNA reads as TGCGCCAGCAGCTTAACAGGCACCTACAATGAGCAGTTCTTC.

The chain is built from TRBV5-8 and TRBJ1-1; D is ambiguous. The CDR3 spans 15 residues. In germline, CDR1 is SGHTS, CDR2 YDEGEE. V was cut by 4 bases and J by 0 bases, with 13 bases left in between. The CDR3 DNA reads TGTGCCAGCAGCCTACTAGGACGGATGAACACTGAAGCTTTCTTT. Translating it yields CASSLLGRMNTEAFF.

The rearrangement joins TRBV5-1 to TRBJ1-1, with D possibly TRBD1 on 5 matching bases. Germline CDR1 is SGHRS and CDR2 is YFSETQ. Trimming pared 1 base from V and 0 bases from J, leaving 7 bases between. This CDR3 has 14 residues. The CDR3 protein is CASSLTGLNTEAFF. CDR3 coding DNA: TGCGCCAGCAGCTTGACAGGTTTGAACACTGAAGCTTTCTTT.

V usage is TRBV5-5 and J usage is TRBJ2-2, with 7 bases fitting TRBD1. The CDR3 consists of 16 residues. V gave up 6 bases and J gave up 5 bases; unmatched junction bases: 13. Germline V gene lookup returns CDR1 SGHKS and CDR2 YYEKEE (reference sequence). CDR3 in amino acids: CASTEGDSRVTGELFF. The CDR3 DNA reads TGTGCCAGCACCGAAGGGGACAGTCGGGTGACCGGGGAGCTGTTTTTT.

The chain recombines TRBV5-6 with TRBJ2-3, with 13 positions matching TRBD2. This CDR3 is built from 17 residues. V lost 1 base and J lost 2; bases outside the gene matches: 4. Per germline, CDR1 SGHDT and CDR2 YYEEEE. The CDR3: CASSLPGTSGITDTQYF. CDR3 bases: TGTGCCAGCAGCTTGCCCGGGACTAGCGGGATCACAGATACGCAGTATTTT. The full variable domain, its missing parts supplied by reference TRBV5-6 and TRBJ2-3, is DAGVTQSPTHLIKTRGQQVTLRCSPKSGHDTVSWYQQALGQGPQFIFQYYEEEERQRGNFPDRFSGHQFPNYSSELNVNALLLGDSALYLCASSLPGTSGITDTQYFGPGTRLTVL.

This clone was seen only a few times. The chain carries TRBV28 and TRBJ2-1; tentative D call: TRBD1 (6 bases). The V end was cut by 7 bases, the J end by 1 base, with 14 bases between. Germline assignment: CDR1 MDHEN and CDR2 SYDVKM. This CDR3 region has 15 residues. The CDR3 DNA reads as TGTGCCAGCACGTCGGGGACACTTTCCTACAATGAGCAGTTCTTC. The encoded protein is CASTSGTLSYNEQFF. The full variable domain, rest sourced from reference TRBV28 and TRBJ2-1, is DVKVTQSSRYLVKRTGEKVFLECVQDMDHENMFWYRQDPGLGLRLIYFSYDVKMKEKGDIPEGYSVSREKKERFSLILESASTNQTSMYLCASTSGTLSYNEQFFGPGTRLTVL.

This clone has a handful of counts. The gene calls are TRBV28 and TRBJ1-5, with D possibly being TRBD1 (6 bases). The V gene's germline CDR1 is MDHEN and CDR2 SYDVKM. The CDR3 runs to 11 residues. With 6 bases removed from V and 10 bases from J, the gap between germline ends came to 10 bases. The CDR3 DNA is TGTGCCAGCAGACTAGGGGGACCCCAGCATTTT. Amino acid sequence: CASRLGGPQHF.

This rearrangement joins TRBV6-5 to TRBJ2-7; D might be TRBD1 (6 bases). V dropped 5 bases and J dropped 2 bases, with 13 bases sitting between them. Germline lookup yields CDR1 MNHEY and CDR2 SVGAGI. CDR3 size: 14 residues. CDR3 bases: TGTGCCAGCAGTCCCTCAGGGGAACCCTACGAGCAGTACTTC. It specifies CASSPSGEPYEQYF.

The chain employs TRBV28 and TRBJ2-7; 10 nucleotides agree with TRBD2. The CDR3 runs to 14 residues. J gave up 3 bases and V 8 bases, and 7 bases lay outside the gene matches. Looked up from germline, CDR1 is MDHEN and CDR2 is SYDVKM. This chain's CDR3 is CASGEAGGGYEQYF. CDR3 nucleotides: TGTGCCAGCGGGGAAGCGGGGGGGGGCTACGAGCAGTACTTC. The full variable domain, its missing parts supplied by reference TRBV28 and TRBJ2-7, is DVKVTQSSRYLVKRTGEKVFLECVQDMDHENMFWYRQDPGLGLRLIYFSYDVKMKEKGDIPEGYSVSREKKERFSLILESASTNQTSMYLCASGEAGGGYEQYFGPGTRLTVT.

The table lists this clone with a count of one. J is TRBJ2-7 and V is TRBV28; 7 bases are shared with TRBD1. After removal of 9 bases from V and 4 bases from J, the junction contained 9 bases not matched to a gene. This CDR3 region has 13 residues. CDR1 and CDR2 (germline): MDHEN, SYDVKM. CDR3 residues: CASFLTGMYEQYF. In DNA, the CDR3 is TGTGCCAGTTTCCTGACAGGGATGTACGAGCAGTACTTC. The complete variable domain, with remaining parts taken from reference TRBV28 and TRBJ2-7, reads DVKVTQSSRYLVKRTGEKVFLECVQDMDHENMFWYRQDPGLGLRLIYFSYDVKMKEKGDIPEGYSVSREKKERFSLILESASTNQTSMYLCASFLTGMYEQYFGPGTRLTVT.

Points on this clone: The junction shows a germline mismatch at one end, possibly a read error. The chain couples TRBV7-8 to TRBJ2-3; a weak D match, TRBD1 (6 bases). CDR1 is SGHVS, CDR2 FQNEAQ, per germline. The CDR3 runs to 13 residues. In nucleotides, the CDR3 is TGTGCCAGCAGTTTAGGTCGCACAGGGTTTCAGTATTTT. It is translated as CASSLGRTGFQYF. Variable domain in full (rest from reference TRBV7-8 and TRBJ2-3): GAGVSQSPRYKVAKRGQDVALRCDPISGHVSLFWYQQALGQGPEFLTYFQNEAQLDKSGLPSDRFFAERPEGSVSTLKIQRTQQEDSAVYLCASSLGRTGFQYFGPGTRLTVL.